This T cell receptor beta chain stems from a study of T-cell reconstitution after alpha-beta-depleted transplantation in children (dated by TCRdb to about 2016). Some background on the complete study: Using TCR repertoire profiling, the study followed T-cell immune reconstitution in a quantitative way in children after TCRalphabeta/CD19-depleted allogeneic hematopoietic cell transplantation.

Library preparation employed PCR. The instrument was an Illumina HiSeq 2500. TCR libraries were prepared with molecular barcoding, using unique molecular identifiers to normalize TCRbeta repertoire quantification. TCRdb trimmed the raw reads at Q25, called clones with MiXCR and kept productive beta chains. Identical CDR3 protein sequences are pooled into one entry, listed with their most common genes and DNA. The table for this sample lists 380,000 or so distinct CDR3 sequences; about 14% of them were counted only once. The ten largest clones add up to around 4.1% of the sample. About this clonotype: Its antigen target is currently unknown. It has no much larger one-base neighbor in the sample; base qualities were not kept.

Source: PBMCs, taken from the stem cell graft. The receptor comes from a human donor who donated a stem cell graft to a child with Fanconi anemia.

DNA sequence: TGTGCCAGCAGTTACTCCGCCCCTCGGGGCGAGCAGTTCTTC. It specifies CASSYSAPRGEQFF. The sequence joins TRBV6-5 to TRBJ2-1; the D gene cannot be resolved beyond TRBD1 or TRBD2, each matching 5 bases. Trimming at the junction amounts to 0 bases on V and 10 bases on J, and the germline ends lie 13 bases apart. The CDR3 covers 14 residues, taking in both the cysteine and the phenylalanine. Solely the CDR3 DNA is kept, with 42 bases framed from the first base. CDR1 and CDR2 (MNHEY, SVGAGI) derive from the germline V gene.